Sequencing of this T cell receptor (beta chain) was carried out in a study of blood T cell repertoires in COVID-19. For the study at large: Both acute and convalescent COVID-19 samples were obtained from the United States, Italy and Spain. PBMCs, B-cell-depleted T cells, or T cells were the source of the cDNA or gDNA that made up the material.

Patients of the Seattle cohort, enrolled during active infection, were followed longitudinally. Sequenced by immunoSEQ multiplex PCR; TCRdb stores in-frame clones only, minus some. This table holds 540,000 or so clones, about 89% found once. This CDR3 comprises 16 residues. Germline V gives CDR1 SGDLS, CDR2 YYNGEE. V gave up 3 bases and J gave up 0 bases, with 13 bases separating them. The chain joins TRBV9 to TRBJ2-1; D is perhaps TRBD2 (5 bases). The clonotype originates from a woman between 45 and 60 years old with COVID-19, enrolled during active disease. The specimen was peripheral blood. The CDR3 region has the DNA TGTGCCAGCAGCGCCGGACTCTTGAGCTCCTACAATGAGCAGTTCTTC. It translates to CASSAGLLSSYNEQFF.